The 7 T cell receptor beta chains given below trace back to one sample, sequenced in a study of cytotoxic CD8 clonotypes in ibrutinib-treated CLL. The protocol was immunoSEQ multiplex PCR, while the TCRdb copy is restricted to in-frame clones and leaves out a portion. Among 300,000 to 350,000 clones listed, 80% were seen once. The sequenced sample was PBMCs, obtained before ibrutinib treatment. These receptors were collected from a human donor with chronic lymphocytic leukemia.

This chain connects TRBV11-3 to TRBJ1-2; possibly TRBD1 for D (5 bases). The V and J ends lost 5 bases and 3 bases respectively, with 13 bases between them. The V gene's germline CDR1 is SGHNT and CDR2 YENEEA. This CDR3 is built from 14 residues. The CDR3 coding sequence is TGTGCCAGCAGCCCCGCAGGGCCCCACTATGGCTACACCTTC. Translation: CASSPAGPHYGYTF.

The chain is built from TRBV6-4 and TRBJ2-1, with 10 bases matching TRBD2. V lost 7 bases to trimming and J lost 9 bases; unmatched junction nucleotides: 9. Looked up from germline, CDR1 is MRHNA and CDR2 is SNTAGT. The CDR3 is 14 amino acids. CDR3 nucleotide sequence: TGTGCCAGCATGTCGAGAAGCGGGAGGGGTGAGCAGTTCTTC. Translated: CASMSRSGRGEQFF.

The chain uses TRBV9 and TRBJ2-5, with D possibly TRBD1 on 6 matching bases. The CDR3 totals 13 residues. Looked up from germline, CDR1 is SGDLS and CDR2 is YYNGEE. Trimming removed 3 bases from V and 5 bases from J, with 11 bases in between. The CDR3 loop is CASSAQGVETQYF. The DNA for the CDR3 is TGTGCCAGCAGCGCACAGGGTGTGGAGACCCAGTACTTC. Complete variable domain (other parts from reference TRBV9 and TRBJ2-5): DSGVTQTPKHLITATGQRVTLRCSPRSGDLSVYWYQQSLDQGLQFLIQYYNGEERAKGNILERFSAQQFPDLHSELNLSSLELGDSALYFCASSAQGVETQYFGPGTRLLVL.

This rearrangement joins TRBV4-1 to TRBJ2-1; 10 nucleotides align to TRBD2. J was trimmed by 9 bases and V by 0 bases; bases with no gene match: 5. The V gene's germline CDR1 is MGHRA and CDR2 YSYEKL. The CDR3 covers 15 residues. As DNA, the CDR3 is TGCGCCAGCAGCCAAGAGCCTAGCGGGAGTGGTGAGCAGTTCTTC. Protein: CASSQEPSGSGEQFF.

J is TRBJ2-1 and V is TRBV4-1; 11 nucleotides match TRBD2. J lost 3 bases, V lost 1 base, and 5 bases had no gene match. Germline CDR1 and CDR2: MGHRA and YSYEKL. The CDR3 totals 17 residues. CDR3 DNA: TGCGCCAGCAGCCAAGGACGACTAGCGGGACGCTACAATGAGCAGTTCTTC. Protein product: CASSQGRLAGRYNEQFF.

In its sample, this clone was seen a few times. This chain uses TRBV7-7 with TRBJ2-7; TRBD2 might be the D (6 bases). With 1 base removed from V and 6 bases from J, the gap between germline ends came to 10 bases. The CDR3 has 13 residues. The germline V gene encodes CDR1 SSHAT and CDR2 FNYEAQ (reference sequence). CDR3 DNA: TGTGCCAGCAGCTTAGGGCGGGAAGGCGAGCAGTACTTC. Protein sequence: CASSLGREGEQYF. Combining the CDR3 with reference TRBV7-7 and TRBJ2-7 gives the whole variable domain GAGVSQSPRYKVTKRGQDVTLRCDPISSHATLYWYQQALGQGPEFLTYFNYEAQPDKSGLPSDRFSAERPEGSISTLTIQRTEQRDSAMYRCASSLGREGEQYFGPGTRLTVT.

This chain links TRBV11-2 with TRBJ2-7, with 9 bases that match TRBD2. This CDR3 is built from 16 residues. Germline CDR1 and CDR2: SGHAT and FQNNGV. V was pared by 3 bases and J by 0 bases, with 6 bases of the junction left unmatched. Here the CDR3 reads CASSFVGLARSYEQYF. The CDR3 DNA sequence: TGTGCCAGCAGCTTTGTCGGACTAGCGCGCTCCTACGAGCAGTACTTC.